This TCR beta chain was captured by sequencing in a study of blood T cell repertoires in COVID-19. The wider study: Acute and convalescent COVID-19 specimens originated in the United States, Italy and Spain. Sources were T cells, B-cell-depleted T cells, or PBMCs; the material itself was cDNA or gDNA.

Germline V CDR1 and CDR2: SGHTA, FQGTGA. The CDR3 is 14 amino acids. V was pared by 4 bases and J by 2 bases, with 9 bases between. Original handling: Reference gene primer amplification yielded estimated nucleated cell counts. Sequencing used immunoSEQ multiplex PCR; TCRdb keeps in-frame clones, though not all of them. Clone size and the V and J calls come from that table; the DNA yielded D and trimming. Among 250,000 to 350,000 clones, about 89% were seen once, and the ten largest hold under 15%. Sequencing used peripheral blood. This receptor was taken from a woman in her sixties or seventies with acute or convalescent COVID-19. This rearrangement joins TRBV7-3 to TRBJ1-5; D is unclear. In DNA, the CDR3 is TGTGCCAGCAGCTCGTCGCGGGGCAATCAGCCCCAGCATTTT. Protein: CASSSSRGNQPQHF. Filled out from reference TRBV7-3 and TRBJ1-5, the complete variable domain reads GAGVSQTPSNKVTEKGKYVELRCDPISGHTALYWYRQSLGQGPEFLIYFQGTGAADDSGLPNDRFFAVRPEGSVSTLKIQRTERGDSAVYLCASSSSRGNQPQHFGDGTRLSIL.